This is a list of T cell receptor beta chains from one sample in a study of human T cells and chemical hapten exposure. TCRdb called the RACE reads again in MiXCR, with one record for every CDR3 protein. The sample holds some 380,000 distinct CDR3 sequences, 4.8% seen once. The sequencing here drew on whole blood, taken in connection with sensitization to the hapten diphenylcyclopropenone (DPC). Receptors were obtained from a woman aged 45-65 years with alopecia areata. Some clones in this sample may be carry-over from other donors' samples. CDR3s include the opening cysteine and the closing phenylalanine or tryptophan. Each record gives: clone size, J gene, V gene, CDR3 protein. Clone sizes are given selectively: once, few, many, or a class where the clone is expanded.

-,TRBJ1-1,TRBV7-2,CASGPMGNPTEAFF
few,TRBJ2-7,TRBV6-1,CASRGSTYEQYF
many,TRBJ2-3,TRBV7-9,CASSRAGGYSTDTQYF
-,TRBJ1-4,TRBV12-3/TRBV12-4,CASTWGGTNEKLFF
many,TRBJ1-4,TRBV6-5,CASSYRGGEKLFF
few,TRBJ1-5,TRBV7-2,CASSLAAQPQHF
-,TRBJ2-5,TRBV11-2,CASETGTETQYF
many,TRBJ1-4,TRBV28,CASSNNEKLFF
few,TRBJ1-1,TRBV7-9,CASSLAGPIFEAFF
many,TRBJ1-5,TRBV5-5,CASSLSRDNQPQHF
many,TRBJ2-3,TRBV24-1,CATSDFKPDTQYF
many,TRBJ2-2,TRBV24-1,CATSDLRQGSVASGELFF
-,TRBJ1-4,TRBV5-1,CASSSEQGAGEKLFF
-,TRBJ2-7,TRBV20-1,CSAIGDSWYSYEQYF
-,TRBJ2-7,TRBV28,CASSLNRGQYEQYF
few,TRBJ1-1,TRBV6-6,CASSFPGSGSAEAFF
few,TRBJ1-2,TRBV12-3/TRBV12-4,CASSLDRGANYGYTF
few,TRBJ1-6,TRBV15,CATSREGTGVSPLHF
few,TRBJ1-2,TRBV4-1,CASSYGQVPYGYTF
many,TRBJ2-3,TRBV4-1,CASSQDGGGTDTQYF
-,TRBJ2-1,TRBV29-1,CSVEASGDRGNEQFF
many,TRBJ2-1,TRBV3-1,CASSQIPDSEQFF
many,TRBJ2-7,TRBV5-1,CASSSGQGAYEQYF
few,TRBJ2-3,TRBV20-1,CSARDMRVPVTAQYF
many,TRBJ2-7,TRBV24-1,CATSEQQNYYEQYF
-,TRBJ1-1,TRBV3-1,CASSHTGGNTEAFF
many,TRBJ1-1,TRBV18,CASSPAGQSYRNTEAFF
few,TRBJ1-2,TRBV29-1,CSVEGGQGVKGYTF
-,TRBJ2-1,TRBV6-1,CASSEAAGAGEQFF
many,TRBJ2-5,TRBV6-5,CASSTLPGQLKETQYF
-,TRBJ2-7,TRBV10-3,CAISARGEQYF
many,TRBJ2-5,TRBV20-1,CSVGTSGRAQETQYF
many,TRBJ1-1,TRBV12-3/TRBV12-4,CATGPDTRSEAFF
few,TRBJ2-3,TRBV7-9,CASSSIRGGSSTDTQYF
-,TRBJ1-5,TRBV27,CASSPGAGVFGNQPQHF
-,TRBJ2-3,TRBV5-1,CASSLSLQGGVGSTDTQYF
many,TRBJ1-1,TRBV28,CASSLSGQGAGNTEAFF
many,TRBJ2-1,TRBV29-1,CSVEEWRGNEQFF
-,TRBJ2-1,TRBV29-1,CSVEELEGMSGYNEQFF
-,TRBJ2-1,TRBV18,CASSPALGAGGYNEQFF
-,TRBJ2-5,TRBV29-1,CSVTPTGPGPPYF
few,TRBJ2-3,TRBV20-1,CSAPTSGRWADTQYF
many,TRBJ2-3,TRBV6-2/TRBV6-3,CASSPRLADTQYF
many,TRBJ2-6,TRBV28,CASSRRTGQTGANVLTF
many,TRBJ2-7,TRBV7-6,CASSLGQGTAYEQYF
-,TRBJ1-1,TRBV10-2,CASSRDSMYTEAFF
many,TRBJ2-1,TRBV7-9,CASSLQGLYNEQFF
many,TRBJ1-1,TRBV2,CASRVTGGGTEAFF
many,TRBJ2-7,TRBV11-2,CASSLGPTGDEQYF
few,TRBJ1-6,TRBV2,CASRLSSSYNSPLHF
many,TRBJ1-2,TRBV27,CASSPGTGYSGYTF
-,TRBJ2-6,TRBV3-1,CASSQDQQSGANVLTF
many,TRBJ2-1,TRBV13,CASSLGAGGLYNEQFF